This record concerns one TCR beta chain sequence. Its antigen remains unknown. The CDR3 loop spans 15 amino acids. CDR1 is MNHNS, CDR2 SASEGT, per germline. V lost 7 bases to trimming and J lost 2 bases, with 15 bases between them. The entry originates in a study of cytomegalovirus exposure and HLA in healthy donors. The wider study: Most donors, roughly 77% of over 350 genotyped, fell in the Caucasian-associated ancestry cluster. General study points: The authors later found TCR association rates varying by HLA locus, with DRB1 most and HLA-C fewest.

With 60 Vbeta and 13 Jbeta primers, the PCR was carried out. Measured with immunoSEQ multiplex PCR; TCRdb has only the in-frame clones, and not every one. The profile covers about 120,000 clones, with approximately 80% appearing a single time and less than 2.5% taken by the ten largest. As for the donors, each was a healthy bone marrow donor. The sequencing sample was made of PBMCs. V and J are TRBV6-1 and TRBJ2-1; D remains unclear. This TCR derives from a middle-aged woman in good health and CMV-seronegative. CDR3 DNA: TGTGCCAGCACCCTTAACCCCTACGCCTACAATGAGCAGTTCTTC. It yields the protein CASTLNPYAYNEQFF.